This T cell receptor beta chain was retrieved from a study of cytomegalovirus exposure and HLA in healthy donors. About the research overall: A prior analysis found 117 million unique TCR beta sequences from 150 million to 200 million T cells.

Comments on this clone: The target antigen is unknown.

Use of 60 Vbeta and 13 Jbeta primers characterized the PCR. Repertoires were generated with immunoSEQ multiplex PCR, while TCRdb's copy carries only in-frame clones and drops some. The table records 100,000 or so clones, 70% of them present only once. General study findings and limits: Generally TCR sequences proved uncommon, though certain public TCRs appeared in numerous donors. In presence/absence analyses, roughly uniform sequencing depth across donors was assumed. The study carried out a later analysis of TCR beta sequences. It associated approximately 15,000 of them with specific HLA alleles at a false discovery rate of 0.05.

Sequenced input: PBMCs. The receptor was derived from a man aged 40-50 years in good health and CMV-seropositive.

In nucleotides, the CDR3 is TGTGCCAGCAGCAAACAGGGGGCGCGTAGCTATGGCTACACCTTC. Its protein product is CASSKQGARSYGYTF. The rearrangement joins TRBV5-4 to TRBJ1-2, with 9 bases lining up with TRBD1. The CDR3 has 15 amino acids. With V trimmed by 4 bases and J by 4 bases, 8 bases remained unmatched. The germline CDR1 and CDR2 sequences are SGHNT and YYREEE (reference sequence). The full variable domain, with the rest looked up from reference TRBV5-4 and TRBJ1-2, is ETGVTQSPTHLIKTRGQQVTLRCSSQSGHNTVSWYQQALGQGPQFIFQYYREEENGRGNFPPRFSGLQFPNYSSELNVNALELDDSALYLCASSKQGARSYGYTFGSGTRLTVV.